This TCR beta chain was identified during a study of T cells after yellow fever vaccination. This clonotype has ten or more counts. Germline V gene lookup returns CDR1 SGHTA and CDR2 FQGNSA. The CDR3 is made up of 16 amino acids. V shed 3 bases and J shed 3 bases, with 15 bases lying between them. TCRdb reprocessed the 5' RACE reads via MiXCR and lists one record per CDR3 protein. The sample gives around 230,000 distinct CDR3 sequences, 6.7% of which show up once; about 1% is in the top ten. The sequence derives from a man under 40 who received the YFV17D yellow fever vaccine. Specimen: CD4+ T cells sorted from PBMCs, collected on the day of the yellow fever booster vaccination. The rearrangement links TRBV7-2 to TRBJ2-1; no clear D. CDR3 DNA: TGTGCCAGCAGCTTGGAAGCAAGAACGTACTACAATGAGCAGTTCTTC. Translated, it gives CASSLEARTYYNEQFF.